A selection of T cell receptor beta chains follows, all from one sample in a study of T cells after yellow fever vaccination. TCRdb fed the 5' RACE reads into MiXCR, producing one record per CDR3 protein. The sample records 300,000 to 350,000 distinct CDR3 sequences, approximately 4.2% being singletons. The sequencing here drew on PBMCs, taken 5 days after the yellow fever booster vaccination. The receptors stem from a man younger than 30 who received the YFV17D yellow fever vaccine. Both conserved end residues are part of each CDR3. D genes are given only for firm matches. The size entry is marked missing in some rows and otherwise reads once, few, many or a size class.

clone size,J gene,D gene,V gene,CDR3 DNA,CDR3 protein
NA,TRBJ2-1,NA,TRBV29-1,TGCAGCGGTGGCGGCAATGAGCAGTTCTTC,CSGGGNEQFF
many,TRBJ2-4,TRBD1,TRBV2,TGTGCCAGCTTGGGACAGGGAGCCAAAAACATTCAGTACTTC,CASLGQGAKNIQYF
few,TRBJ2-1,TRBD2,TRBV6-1,TGTGCCAGCAGTGAAAGGCGGGGGGATTACAATGAGCAGTTCTTC,CASSERRGDYNEQFF
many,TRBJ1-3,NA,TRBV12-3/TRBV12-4,TGTGCCAGCTCGGAGACCTGGACGGAAAACACCATATATTTT,CASSETWTENTIYF
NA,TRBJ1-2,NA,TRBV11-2,TGTGCCAGCAGCCCGAGTCGGGGGAGTGCTAACTATGGCTACACCTTC,CASSPSRGSANYGYTF
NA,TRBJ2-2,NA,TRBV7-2,TGTGCCAGCAGCTTAGCGCCCCCCGGGGAGCTGTTTTTT,CASSLAPPGELFF
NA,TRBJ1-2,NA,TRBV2,TGTGCCAGCAGTTCTACCACGAGAGCTTTCTATGGCTACACCTTC,CASSSTTRAFYGYTF
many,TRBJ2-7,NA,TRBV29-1,TGCAGCGTTGGCCTGACAGAGCAGTACTTC,CSVGLTEQYF
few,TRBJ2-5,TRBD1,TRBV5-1,TGCGCCAGCAGCTCTTCCACGTTCAGGGGGCTTGGGGAGACCCAGTACTTC,CASSSSTFRGLGETQYF
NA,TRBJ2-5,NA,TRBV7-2,TGTGCCAGCAGCTTAAACGGCGGGGGCCTCCAAGAGACCCAGTACTTC,CASSLNGGGLQETQYF
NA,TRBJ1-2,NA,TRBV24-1,TGTGCCACCAGTGACCAGTTAGGGAGCATTGGCTACACCTTC,CATSDQLGSIGYTF
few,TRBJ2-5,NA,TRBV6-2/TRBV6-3,TGTGCCAGCAGCGGCTGGGGTGAAGAGACCCAGTACTTC,CASSGWGEETQYF
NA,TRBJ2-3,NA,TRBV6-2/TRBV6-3,TGTGCCAGCAGTTACGGACGAGACACAGATACGCAGTATTTT,CASSYGRDTDTQYF
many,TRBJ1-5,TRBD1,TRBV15,TGTGCCACGGACAGGGCGTGTCAGCCCCAGCATTTT,CATDRACQPQHF
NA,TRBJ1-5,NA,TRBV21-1,TGTGCCAGCAGCAATGTCGACAGGGGGAGAAGCAATCAGCCCCAGCATTTT,CASSNVDRGRSNQPQHF
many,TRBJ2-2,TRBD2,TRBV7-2,TGTGCCAGCAGCTTTAGCGGGGGGGCGGTCCCCGGGGAGCTGTTTTTT,CASSFSGGAVPGELFF
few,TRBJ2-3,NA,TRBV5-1,TGCGCCAGCAGCTTGACAGGGTCCGTGGATACGCAGTATTTT,CASSLTGSVDTQYF